This entry lists 21 T cell receptor beta chains sequenced from one sample in a study of human T cells and chemical hapten exposure. Time point noted: healthy volunteer bleed at 6 weeks. Unfractionated whole blood was the source of the extracted total RNA. Using its own MiXCR run on the RACE reads, TCRdb lists one record per CDR3 protein. The data contain tens of thousands of distinct CDR3 sequences, 5.5% of them singletons. Sequencing was carried out using whole blood. The receptors come from a human donor in good health. Some clones in this sample may be carry-over from other donors' samples.

This clonotype was counted many times. The chain has TRBV6-2 or TRBV6-3 and TRBJ1-5, with a possible D match to TRBD1 (5 bases). Germline loops: CDR1 MNHEY, CDR2 SVGEGT. V was shortened by 6 bases and J by 3 bases, with 12 bases between the two germline ends. The CDR3 has 14 residues. The CDR3 is CASRVDRANQPQHF. Here the CDR3 DNA reads TGTGCCAGCAGAGTAGACAGAGCCAATCAGCCCCAGCATTTT.

This clonotype was detected many times. The chain is built from TRBV28 and TRBJ2-3; the D gene could be TRBD1 or TRBD2 (5 bases each). CDR1 MDHEN and CDR2 SYDVKM come from the germline V gene. This CDR3 comprises 15 residues. Trimming removed 3 bases at V and 3 bases at J, with 13 bases between. CDR3 sequence: CASSFDSSATDTQYF. Written as DNA, the CDR3 is TGTGCCAGCAGTTTCGACAGTAGCGCGACAGATACGCAGTATTTT.

There are a few counts of this clonotype. The rearrangement links TRBV10-3 to TRBJ1-2; TRBD1 might be the D (5 bases). There are 15 residues in the CDR3. CDR1 is ENHRY and CDR2 is SYGVKD in the germline V gene. The V gene lost 8 bases and the J gene lost 2 bases, with 18 bases spanning the gap. The CDR3 loop reads CAISPAGSENYGYTF. As DNA, the CDR3 is TGTGCCATCTCTCCAGCAGGGTCGGAGAACTATGGCTACACCTTC.

This clonotype has more than one count but fewer than ten. The J gene is TRBJ1-1, the V gene TRBV7-2; maybe TRBD1 (5 bases). Germline V gene sequence: CDR1 SGHTA, CDR2 FQGNSA. The V end lost 4 bases, the J end lost 8 bases, and 11 bases lay between the germline ends. CDR3 length: 12 amino acids. DNA of the CDR3: TGTGCCAGCAGCTCCGGTCAGGGAGAAGCTTTCTTT. This gives the protein CASSSGQGEAFF.

This clonotype turned up a few times. At one end the junction does not follow the germline gene, possibly because of a read error. The chain couples TRBV20-1 to TRBJ2-3; D gene unclear. The CDR3 has 11 amino acids. The germline V gene has CDR1 DFQATT and CDR2 SNEGSKA (reference sequence). DNA of the CDR3: TGCAGTGCCAGAGCAATAGATACGCAGTATTTT. Protein: CSARAIDTQYF.

This clonotype was seen repeatedly, ten times or more. The chain couples TRBV7-8 to TRBJ1-5, with no clear D. The CDR3 runs to 15 residues. Trimming pared 0 bases from V and 0 bases from J, leaving 6 bases between. In germline, CDR1 is SGHVS, CDR2 FQNEAQ. CDR3 sequence reads: CASSLAVNSNQPQHF. The CDR3 DNA reads as TGTGCCAGCAGCTTAGCGGTAAATAGCAATCAGCCCCAGCATTTT.

This clonotype was seen repeatedly, ten times or more. The genes are TRBV20-1 and TRBJ2-1, with 8 nucleotides matching TRBD1. This CDR3 contains 12 residues. Germline CDR1 reads DFQATT; CDR2 reads SNEGSKA (reference sequence). V shed 1 base, J shed 8 bases, and the junction held 1 base outside the gene matches. In nucleotides, the CDR3 is TGCAGTGCTAGAGCACAGGGGGATGAGCAGTTCTTC. Translating it yields CSARAQGDEQFF.

A few counts support this clonotype. The J gene is TRBJ1-1, the V gene TRBV6-1; D gene uncertain. The CDR3 has 14 amino acids. V lost 0 bases, J lost 2 bases, and 7 bases lay in between. Germline values: CDR1 MNHNS, CDR2 SASEGT. CDR3 loop: CASSEAGSNTEAFF. DNA for the CDR3: TGTGCCAGCAGTGAAGCTGGCAGCAACACTGAAGCTTTCTTT.

This clonotype was observed many times. This chain connects TRBV24-1 to TRBJ2-1, with D tentatively TRBD1 (5 bases). V lost 3 bases and J lost 4, with 9 bases in between. Germline V CDR1 and CDR2: KGHDR, SFDVKD. This CDR3 spans 14 amino acids. CDR3 region: CATSDVTEYNEQFF. CDR3 sequence (DNA): TGTGCCACCAGTGATGTGACAGAGTACAATGAGCAGTTCTTC.

At least ten counts were recorded for this clonotype. The chain combines TRBV20-1 with TRBJ1-4; D remains unclear. CDR1 is DFQATT and CDR2 is SNEGSKA in the germline V gene (reference sequence). Trimming took 3 bases from V and 7 from J, leaving 12 bases between them. CDR3 length equals 13 residues. CDR3: CSARNLGSEKLFF. The CDR3 region has the DNA TGCAGTGCTAGGAATCTCGGGAGTGAAAAACTGTTTTTT.

This chain joins TRBV7-2 and TRBJ2-4, with TRBD2 matching 7 bases. V lost 1 base to trimming and J lost 8 bases; unmatched junction nucleotides: 8. CDR1 is SGHTA, CDR2 FQGNSA, per germline. The CDR3 contains 15 residues. The CDR3, as DNA: TGTGCCAGCAGCTTAGTGGGGGGGACGGGGGACATTCAGTACTTC. Encoded protein: CASSLVGGTGDIQYF.

This clonotype was picked up a small number of times. The chain joins TRBV12-3 or TRBV12-4 to TRBJ2-1, with D perhaps matching TRBD2 (6 bases). The CDR3 length is 14 residues. Trimming left V 6 bases short and J 7 bases short, with 16 bases between. For the CDR3, the DNA is TGTGCCAGCAGACCTAACCGAGGAGGGAATGAGCAGTTCTTC. Translated: CASRPNRGGNEQFF.

This clonotype was counted ten times or more. CDR3 amino acids: CASRRTGAQGDKLFF. CDR3 nucleotides: TGTGCCAGCAGACGGACAGGGGCGCAAGGGGACAAACTGTTTTTT. J is TRBJ1-4 and V is TRBV27; 9 bases agree with TRBD1. The germline V gene has CDR1 MNHEY and CDR2 SMNVEV (reference sequence). The CDR3 contains 15 residues. The trim removed 6 bases at V and 11 bases at J, leaving 13 bases unmatched.

This clonotype has at least ten counts. This rearrangement joins TRBV7-2 to TRBJ2-1, with TRBD2 matching 10 bases. In germline, CDR1 is SGHTA, CDR2 FQGNSA. The V segment lost 5 bases and the J segment 4 bases; nucleotides outside the gene matches: 8. The CDR3 length is 16 residues. This chain's CDR3 is CASSTRTSGTYNEQFF. The CDR3 nucleotides are TGTGCCAGCAGCACCAGAACTAGCGGGACATACAATGAGCAGTTCTTC.

This clonotype has ten or more counts. The gene calls are TRBV24-1 and TRBJ1-4; no definite D call. The V gene lost 6 bases and the J gene lost 4 bases, with 17 bases spanning the gap. The CDR3 consists of 16 residues. Germline V gives CDR1 KGHDR, CDR2 SFDVKD. CDR3 bases: TGTGCCACCAGTAGTGGAGCAACCATCGGTAATGAAAAACTGTTTTTT. Amino acid sequence: CATSSGATIGNEKLFF.

The sample holds many counts of this clonotype. The V and J genes are TRBV7-9 and TRBJ2-2; 9 bases fit TRBD1. The trim removed 5 bases at V and 5 bases at J, leaving 21 bases unmatched. From germline, CDR1 is SEHNR and CDR2 FQNEAQ (reference sequence). The CDR3 contains 20 residues. For the CDR3, the DNA is TGTGCCAGCAGCCCTCTGAGGGACAGGGTCTCCCTCCCCCGGACCGGGGAGCTGTTTTTT. Protein: CASSPLRDRVSLPRTGELFF.

V is TRBV6-2 or TRBV6-3 and J is TRBJ2-5; D perhaps matches TRBD1 (6 bases). This CDR3 comprises 14 residues. In germline, CDR1 is MNHEY, CDR2 SVGEGT. Trimming took 10 bases from V and 4 from J, leaving 19 bases between them. In nucleotides, the CDR3 is TGTGCCACCACAACGGGACATGGGCTAGAGACCCAGTACTTC. Translating it yields CATTTGHGLETQYF.

This clonotype was counted ten times or more. The V gene is TRBV7-2, the J gene TRBJ2-1, with TRBD2 as a possible D gene (5 bases). CDR3 length: 13 amino acids. V lost 0 bases to trimming and J lost 10 bases, with 10 bases between them. Germline CDR1 and CDR2: SGHTA and FQGNSA. CDR3 loop: CASSLAPTREQFF. The CDR3, as DNA: TGTGCCAGCAGCTTAGCTCCTACTAGGGAGCAGTTCTTC.

This clonotype was seen ten or more times. CDR3 sequence: CASPTGEGPGAFF. CDR3 DNA: TGCGCCAGTCCGACAGGGGAGGGCCCCGGAGCTTTCTTT. The chain uses TRBV5-1 and TRBJ1-1; TRBD1 agrees at 8 bases. The CDR3 is 13 residues long. The V segment lost 8 bases and the J segment 10 bases; nucleotides outside the gene matches: 13. Germline assignment: CDR1 SGHRS and CDR2 YFSETQ.

Only a few counts were recorded for this clonotype. This chain uses TRBV20-1 with TRBJ1-6; D might be TRBD1 (6 bases). This CDR3 has 13 residues. The germline V and J ends were trimmed by 4 bases and 7 bases, with 11 bases remaining between them. Germline V gives CDR1 DFQATT, CDR2 SNEGSKA (reference sequence). CDR3 amino acids: CSATRTANSPLHF. The CDR3, as DNA: TGCAGTGCTACCAGGACAGCCAATTCACCCCTCCACTTT.

At least ten counts were recorded for this clonotype. This sequence joins TRBV28 and TRBJ2-7, with a tentative D call TRBD1 (7 bases). The V gene lost 5 bases and the J gene lost 4 bases, with 15 bases spanning the gap. Germline V gene data show CDR1 as MDHEN and CDR2 as SYDVKM. The CDR3 length is 14 residues. CDR3 protein: CASSPRDRIYEQYF. CDR3 nucleotides: TGTGCCAGCAGTCCGCGGGACAGAATATACGAGCAGTACTTC.